Below are 18 T cell receptor beta chains sequenced from a single sample in a study of blood T cell repertoires in COVID-19. The table came from immunoSEQ multiplex PCR; TCRdb's copy has only in-frame clones and leaves some out. The sample carries 320,000 or so clones, around 90% recorded once. Source material: PBMCs or T cells enriched from blood (not recorded which). The receptors were sampled from a man aged 25 to 45 who had recovered from COVID-19.

This sequence joins TRBV7-9 and TRBJ2-5; a weak D match, TRBD1 (5 bases). Germline CDR1 is SEHNR and CDR2 is FQNEAQ (reference sequence). The CDR3 spans 14 residues. V lost 10 bases to trimming and J lost 2 bases, with 17 bases between them. CDR3 region: CAICNTGNQETQYF. DNA of the CDR3: TGTGCCATATGCAACACAGGTAATCAAGAGACCCAGTACTTC.

The CDR3 DNA reads TGTGCCAGCAGTGTTAGCGAATACAATGAGCAGTTCTTC. It yields the protein CASSVSEYNEQFF. The rearrangement links TRBV2 to TRBJ2-1; D is possibly TRBD2 (5 bases). Looked up from germline, CDR1 is SNHLY and CDR2 is FYNNEI. With 4 bases removed from V and 4 bases from J, the gap between germline ends came to 8 bases. The CDR3 has 13 residues.

The chain recombines TRBV10-2 with TRBJ2-1, with TRBD2 as a possible D gene (6 bases). The V end was cut by 7 bases, the J end by 1 base, with 14 bases between. Germline V CDR1 and CDR2: WSHSY, SAAADI. This CDR3 has 15 residues. This chain's CDR3 is CASTSSRGSYNEQFF. The DNA of the CDR3 is TGCGCCAGCACTTCCAGTCGGGGGTCCTACAATGAGCAGTTCTTC.

This chain joins TRBV28 and TRBJ2-3, with TRBD2 identical over 15 bases. The length of the CDR3 is 14 residues. Germline CDR1 and CDR2: MDHEN and SYDVKM. The trim removed 11 bases at V and 8 bases at J, leaving 8 bases unmatched. The CDR3: CAARTSGGAGTQYF. CDR3 nucleotides: TGTGCCGCCCGGACTAGCGGGGGGGCCGGTACGCAGTATTTT.

A word on this clone: The same CDR3 arises from other DNA sequences in this sample as well. The chain couples TRBV5-1 to TRBJ1-1; 7 bases agree with TRBD1. Germline V gives CDR1 SGHRS, CDR2 YFSETQ. V dropped 5 bases and J dropped 5; count of bases not matched to a gene: 9. The CDR3 contains 14 residues. The CDR3 loop reads CASSWGQRNTEAFF. The CDR3 nucleotides are TGCGCCAGCAGTTGGGGACAGAGAAATACTGAAGCTTTCTTT.

The chain combines TRBV5-1 with TRBJ2-5; TRBD2 might be the D (6 bases). The CDR3 loop spans 15 amino acids. Trimming pared 6 bases from V and 4 bases from J, leaving 19 bases between. In germline, CDR1 is SGHRS, CDR2 YFSETQ. The CDR3 sequence: CASKGTGPFGETQYF. The CDR3 bases are TGCGCCAGCAAAGGGACTGGCCCTTTTGGAGAGACCCAGTACTTC.

This sequence joins TRBV14 and TRBJ1-1; D unclear. This CDR3 spans 12 amino acids. The germline V gene encodes CDR1 SGHDN and CDR2 FVKESK. Trimming removed 6 bases from V and 3 bases from J, with 8 bases in between. CDR3 bases: TGTGCCAGCAGTTCAGGCTACACTGAAGCTTTCTTT. It codes for CASSSGYTEAFF.

The genes are TRBV7-8 and TRBJ1-2; TRBD1 matches at 7 bases. J was trimmed by 8 bases and V by 0 bases; bases with no gene match: 12. This CDR3 is 16 amino acids long. Germline CDR1 and CDR2: SGHVS and FQNEAQ. The CDR3 DNA follows: TGTGCCAGCAGCTTAGCAACCGCATGGGACAGTTGGGGCTACACCTTC. It is translated as CASSLATAWDSWGYTF.

The chain is built from TRBV28 and TRBJ1-2; 7 bases agree with TRBD1. Germline CDR1 and CDR2: MDHEN and SYDVKM. This CDR3 has 12 residues. CDR3 sequence: CRTGTANYGYTF. The CDR3 DNA sequence: TGTCGAACCGGGACAGCAAACTATGGCTACACCTTC.

The chain combines TRBV7-9 with TRBJ2-1; 9 positions match TRBD2. V was clipped by 5 bases and J by 6 bases; unmatched bases: 8. Looked up from germline, CDR1 is SEHNR and CDR2 is FQNEAQ (reference sequence). The CDR3 runs to 15 residues. The CDR3 DNA follows: TGTGCCAGCAGCCCTACGTGGACTAGCGCCAATGAGCAGTTCTTC. It codes for CASSPTWTSANEQFF.

The genes are TRBV7-9 and TRBJ1-5; TRBD1 matches at 9 bases. This CDR3 has 15 amino acids. Trimming took 4 bases from V and 5 from J; bases not matched to a gene: 6. Germline assignment: CDR1 SEHNR and CDR2 FQNEAQ (reference sequence). CDR3 nucleotide sequence: TGTGCCAGCAGCTCCGGACAGGGGATATATCAGCCCCAGCATTTT. Protein: CASSSGQGIYQPQHF. Full variable domain (rest looked up from reference TRBV7-9 and TRBJ1-5): DTGVSQNPRHKITKRGQNVTFRCDPISEHNRLYWYRQTLGQGPEFLTYFQNEAQLEKSRLLSDRFSAERPKGSFSTLEIQRTEQGDSAMYLCASSSGQGIYQPQHFGDGTRLSIL.

This rearrangement joins TRBV6-5 to TRBJ1-1, with 7 bases identical to TRBD1. The V segment lost 5 bases and the J segment 11 bases; nucleotides outside the gene matches: 14. The length of the CDR3 is 14 residues. Per the germline V gene, CDR1 is MNHEY and CDR2 is SVGAGI. The CDR3 nucleotides are TGTGCCAGCAGTACCAATACCGACAGGGATGAGGCTTTCTTT. It yields the protein CASSTNTDRDEAFF.

This clone was seen a handful of times. The chain has TRBV20-1 and TRBJ1-6; D uncertain. Germline-derived CDR1 and CDR2 are DFQATT and SNEGSKA (reference sequence). The CDR3 has 13 amino acids. The V end lost 3 bases, the J end lost 6 bases, and 9 bases lay between the germline ends. CDR3 in amino acids: CSASQNRNSPLHF. The DNA for the CDR3 is TGCAGTGCTAGTCAGAACCGTAATTCACCCCTCCACTTT.

The V call is TRBV30, the J call TRBJ2-6; D might be TRBD2 (6 bases). Trimming took off 6 bases at V and 0 bases at J, with 15 bases between the two ends. Germline V gives CDR1 GTSNPN, CDR2 SVGIG (reference sequence). The CDR3 runs 16 residues. This chain's CDR3 is CACPGRDFSGANVLTF. In nucleotides, the CDR3 is TGTGCCTGTCCGGGACGGGACTTCTCTGGGGCCAACGTCCTGACTTTC.

The sample holds one count of this clone. V and J are TRBV2 and TRBJ2-7; D is possibly TRBD1 (6 bases). Trimming left V 6 bases short and J 2 bases short, with 14 bases between. Germline V gene data show CDR1 as SNHLY and CDR2 as FYNNEI. The CDR3 runs to 14 residues. The CDR3 DNA reads as TGTGCCAGCAGACTCGAGGGGGTTACCTACGAGCAGTACTTC. Its translation: CASRLEGVTYEQYF.

This clone was seen a few times. The chain links TRBV27 to TRBJ2-7; 9 nucleotides match TRBD1. V was clipped by 0 bases and J by 2 bases; unmatched bases: 5. This CDR3 has 16 amino acids. Per germline, CDR1 MNHEY and CDR2 SMNVEV (reference sequence). The DNA of the CDR3 is TGTGCCAGCAGTTTATCGCCCCGGGACAGGGCCTACGAGCAGTACTTC. It yields the protein CASSLSPRDRAYEQYF.

The V gene is TRBV3-1 (or the pseudogene TRBV3-2), the J gene TRBJ2-5; 7 bases are a match to TRBD2. Per the germline V gene, CDR1 is LGHDT and CDR2 is YNNKEL (reference sequence). With 2 bases clipped from V and 2 bases from J, the junction kept 5 bases outside the gene matches. The CDR3 has 15 residues. The CDR3 DNA follows: TGTGCCAGCAGCCAAAGGGACTATCCTCAAGAGACCCAGTACTTC. It codes for CASSQRDYPQETQYF.

V gene TRBV7-3 combines with J gene TRBJ2-3; TRBD2 might be the D (6 bases). Germline-derived CDR1 and CDR2 are SGHTA and FQGTGA. V was trimmed by 1 base and J by 1 base, leaving 9 bases between them. This CDR3 region has 15 residues. CDR3 sequence (DNA): TGTGCCAGCAGCTTAATGGCTAGCGGCACAGATACGCAGTATTTT. Its protein is CASSLMASGTDTQYF.